Below, 22 T cell receptor beta chains from the same sample are listed, as sequenced in a study of shared clonotypes between healthy human individuals. Naive CD8 cells were CD45RO-negative, positively selected for CCR7, excluding terminally differentiated effector memory CD45RA+ cells. TCRdb's table, derived via immunoSEQ multiplex PCR, lists solely in-frame clones and lacks some. Of some 2,000,000 clones listed, about 95% are singletons. Input material: naive CD8+ T cells sorted from blood. The receptor source for this set is a man aged 18 to 29 in good health.

The chain has TRBV5-4 and TRBJ1-2; D ambiguous. The V gene's germline CDR1 is SGHNT and CDR2 YYREEE (reference sequence). Trimming stripped 6 bases from V and 4 bases from J, with 16 bases between. The CDR3 runs to 14 residues. As DNA, the CDR3 is TGTGCCAGCAATCGTTACAGTGCGTCCTATGGCTACACCTTC. It translates to CASNRYSASYGYTF.

The chain uses TRBV11-1 and TRBJ2-2; D not resolved. CDR1 and CDR2 from the germline V gene are SGHAT and FQDESV (reference sequence). CDR3 length: 15 residues. V shed 4 bases and J shed 7 bases, with 16 bases lying between them. The CDR3, as DNA: TGTGCCAGCAGCTCCTTCCTCGGGCCTTACGGGGAGCTGTTTTTT. This gives the protein CASSSFLGPYGELFF.

The chain carries TRBV5-8 and TRBJ2-7; D unresolved. Germline CDR1 and CDR2: SGHTS and YDEGEE. CDR3 length: 14 residues. V was cut by 0 bases and J by 7 bases, with 14 bases left in between. The CDR3 DNA is TGTGCCAGCAGCTTGGGCTGGGGATTTGGAGAGCAGTACTTC. Amino acid sequence: CASSLGWGFGEQYF.

The chain has TRBV7-9 and TRBJ2-1; D may be TRBD2 (5 bases). The CDR3 loop spans 14 amino acids. V lost 4 bases, J lost 8 bases, and 15 bases lay in between. Per germline, CDR1 SEHNR and CDR2 FQNEAQ (reference sequence). This CDR3 reads CASSSLGRRYEQFF. In DNA, the CDR3 is TGTGCCAGCAGCTCGTTAGGAAGGAGGTATGAGCAGTTCTTC.

V and J are TRBV5-6 and TRBJ2-7, with TRBD2 identical over 7 bases. Germline CDR1 reads SGHDT; CDR2 reads YYEEEE. The V gene end was trimmed by 6 bases and the J gene end by 1 base; junction bases not matched to a gene: 4. CDR3 size: 13 residues. The CDR3 nucleotides are TGTGCCAGCATTCGGGGGGATTCCTACGAGCAGTACTTC. Amino acid sequence: CASIRGDSYEQYF. Supplemented by reference TRBV5-6 and TRBJ2-7, the full variable domain reads DAGVTQSPTHLIKTRGQQVTLRCSPKSGHDTVSWYQQALGQGPQFIFQYYEEEERQRGNFPDRFSGHQFPNYSSELNVNALLLGDSALYLCASIRGDSYEQYFGPGTRLTVT.

The V gene is TRBV7-9, the J gene TRBJ2-3; the D is unclear. Germline loops: CDR1 SEHNR, CDR2 FQNEAQ (reference sequence). This CDR3 has 13 amino acids. V dropped 5 bases and J dropped 4 bases, with 10 bases sitting between them. CDR3 coding DNA: TGTGCCAGCAGCCAGAGATTAGCAGATACGCAGTATTTT. This gives the protein CASSQRLADTQYF.

V and J are TRBV6-5 and TRBJ2-5, with D unresolved. CDR1 and CDR2 from the germline V gene are MNHEY and SVGAGI. The germline V and J ends were trimmed by 4 bases and 5 bases, with 11 bases remaining between them. This CDR3 spans 13 amino acids. The CDR3 DNA sequence: TGTGCCAGCAGTTTTATGATGGGGGAGACCCAGTACTTC. This translates into CASSFMMGETQYF.

This chain joins TRBV28 and TRBJ1-2; maybe TRBD1 (5 bases). The CDR3 has 21 residues. Germline V gene lookup returns CDR1 MDHEN and CDR2 SYDVKM. With 6 bases removed from V and 4 bases from J, the gap between germline ends came to 36 bases. Here the CDR3 reads CASSNFELLGFGGAGLYGYTF. The CDR3 region has the DNA TGTGCCAGCAGCAACTTTGAGCTTTTGGGTTTCGGAGGGGCAGGCCTCTATGGCTACACCTTC.

This chain connects TRBV30 to TRBJ2-1; 8 nucleotides line up with TRBD1. V lost 4 bases to trimming and J lost 5 bases; unmatched junction nucleotides: 4. Germline CDR1 is GTSNPN and CDR2 is SVGIG (reference sequence). The CDR3 length is 13 residues. This CDR3 reads CAWTGTGDNEQFF. DNA of the CDR3: TGTGCCTGGACCGGGACAGGCGACAATGAGCAGTTCTTC.

The chain recombines TRBV9 with TRBJ2-5; TRBD2 matches 8 bases. The germline CDR1 and CDR2 sequences are SGDLS and YYNGEE. Unmatched junction bases numbered 6, after V lost 0 bases and J lost 5 bases. The CDR3 totals 15 residues. The CDR3, as DNA: TGTGCCAGCAGCGTAGCTAGGGCGGGAGGCGAGACCCAGTACTTC. This sequence encodes CASSVARAGGETQYF.

The gene calls are TRBV20-1 and TRBJ2-4; D call uncertain. This CDR3 has 11 amino acids. Germline loops: CDR1 DFQATT, CDR2 SNEGSKA (reference sequence). Trimming removed 2 bases from V and 13 bases from J, with 12 bases in between. The CDR3 DNA follows: TGCAGTGCTAGAATTAACGCGGTCCAGTACTTC. Its translation is CSARINAVQYF.

The CDR3 coding sequence is TGTGCCAGAAGCTTAGCGCAGCCAGGCCGAATAACCCTGGGGCAGTTCTTC. Encoded protein: CARSLAQPGRITLGQFF. The chain has TRBV7-5 and TRBJ2-1; the table's D call of TRBD1 was not tested on the DNA. TRBV7-5 is a documented pseudogene. The CDR3 runs 17 residues.

The genes are TRBV2 and TRBJ1-1; D possibly corresponds to TRBD1 (5 bases). The CDR3 covers 13 residues. The V gene lost 10 bases and the J gene lost 2 bases, with 14 bases spanning the gap. Germline CDR1 reads SNHLY; CDR2 reads FYNNEI. CDR3 sequence reads: CAIQGRANTEAFF. CDR3 sequence (DNA): TGTGCCATCCAGGGACGGGCAAACACTGAAGCTTTCTTT.

This chain connects TRBV13 to TRBJ2-1; 10 positions agree with TRBD2. From germline, CDR1 is PRHDT and CDR2 FYEKMQ (reference sequence). The CDR3 is 14 residues long. Trimming removed 4 bases from V and 5 bases from J; junction bases left unmatched: 2. The CDR3 spells CASSWTSGNNEQFF. CDR3 coding DNA: TGTGCCAGCAGCTGGACTAGCGGAAACAATGAGCAGTTCTTC.

This clone was found once. J is TRBJ2-7 and V is TRBV19, with D tentatively TRBD1 or TRBD2 (6 bases each). Trimming cost V 6 bases and J 3 bases, with 15 bases left between them. Germline loops: CDR1 LNHDA, CDR2 SQIVND (reference sequence). The CDR3 extends over 14 amino acids. The CDR3 is CASRPRGGLYEQYF. The CDR3 nucleotides read TGTGCCAGTAGACCCCGAGGGGGACTCTACGAGCAGTACTTC.

This chain connects TRBV13 to TRBJ2-7, with a weak D call TRBD2 (5 bases). The CDR3 runs 13 residues. The V end was cut by 5 bases, the J end by 7 bases, with 15 bases between. CDR1 and CDR2 from the germline V gene are PRHDT and FYEKMQ (reference sequence). CDR3 coding DNA: TGTGCCAGCAGCCAAGTGGCCCCGGGGGAGCAGTACTTC. It encodes CASSQVAPGEQYF.

This clone appeared a single time. The chain joins TRBV29-1 to TRBJ2-2, with D uncertain. The CDR3 length is 15 residues. V was trimmed by 6 bases and J by 0 bases, leaving 14 bases between them. Germline V gives CDR1 SQVTM, CDR2 ANQGSEA. The CDR3 nucleotides read TGCAGCGTCGTATTGGCGACCTCGAACACCGGGGAGCTGTTTTTT. This gives the protein CSVVLATSNTGELFF.

The chain uses TRBV27 and TRBJ2-5; D not resolved. CDR3 length: 14 amino acids. Trimming took off 5 bases at V and 1 base at J, with 11 bases between the two ends. The germline V gene encodes CDR1 MNHEY and CDR2 SMNVEV (reference sequence). CDR3: CASSTPDGQETQYF. CDR3 coding DNA: TGTGCCAGCAGTACCCCCGACGGCCAAGAGACCCAGTACTTC.

The rearrangement joins TRBV4-1 to TRBJ1-1; D is perhaps TRBD1 (5 bases). Germline V gives CDR1 MGHRA, CDR2 YSYEKL. Trimming pared 1 base from V and 3 bases from J, leaving 12 bases between. The CDR3 spans 15 residues. The CDR3 sequence: CASSQATGLYTEAFF. As DNA, the CDR3 is TGCGCCAGCAGCCAAGCTACAGGACTTTACACTGAAGCTTTCTTT.

This chain uses TRBV4-1 with TRBJ2-1; D might be TRBD1 (6 bases). CDR1 is MGHRA and CDR2 is YSYEKL in the germline V gene. This CDR3 is built from 13 residues. Trimming pared 4 bases from V and 9 bases from J, leaving 13 bases between. As DNA, the CDR3 is TGCGCCAGCAGCCCCACAGGGTCCGGTGAGCAGTTCTTC. This sequence encodes CASSPTGSGEQFF.

This clone was detected once. The genes are TRBV27 and TRBJ1-6; D possibly corresponds to TRBD1 (5 bases). This CDR3 contains 17 residues. CDR1 and CDR2 (germline): MNHEY, SMNVEV (reference sequence). Trimming stripped 0 bases from V and 0 bases from J, with 9 bases between. The CDR3 DNA reads TGTGCCAGCAGTTTATCGTGGGGGTCCTCCTATAATTCACCCCTCCACTTT. Its protein product is CASSLSWGSSYNSPLHF.

With regard to this clone: The same CDR3 also results from other DNA sequences found in this sample. The genes are TRBV6-6 and TRBJ1-1, with no clear D. Trimming took off 2 bases at V and 4 bases at J, with 5 bases between the two ends. Germline-derived CDR1 and CDR2 are MNHNY and SVGAGI (reference sequence). The length of the CDR3 is 12 residues. The CDR3, as DNA: TGTGCCAGCAGTTACGGAAGCACTGAAGCTTTCTTT. It codes for CASSYGSTEAFF.